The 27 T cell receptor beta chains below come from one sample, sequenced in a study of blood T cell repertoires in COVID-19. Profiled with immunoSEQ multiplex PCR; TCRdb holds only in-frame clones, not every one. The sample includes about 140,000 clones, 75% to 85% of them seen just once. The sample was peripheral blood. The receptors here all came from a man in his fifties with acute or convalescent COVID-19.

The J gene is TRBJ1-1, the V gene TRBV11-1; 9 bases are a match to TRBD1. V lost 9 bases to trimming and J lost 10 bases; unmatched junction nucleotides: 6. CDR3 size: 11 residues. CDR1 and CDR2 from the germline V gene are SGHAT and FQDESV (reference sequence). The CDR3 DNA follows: TGTGCCAGTACAGGGGGCCGTGGAGCTTTCTTT. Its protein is CASTGGRGAFF.

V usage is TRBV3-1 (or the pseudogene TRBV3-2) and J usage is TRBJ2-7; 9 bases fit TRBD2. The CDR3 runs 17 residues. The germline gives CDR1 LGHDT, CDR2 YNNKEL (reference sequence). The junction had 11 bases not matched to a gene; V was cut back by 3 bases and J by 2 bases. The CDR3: CASSHSSGRGHTYEQYF. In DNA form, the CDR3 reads TGTGCCAGCAGCCACAGTAGCGGGAGAGGCCACACCTACGAGCAGTACTTC.

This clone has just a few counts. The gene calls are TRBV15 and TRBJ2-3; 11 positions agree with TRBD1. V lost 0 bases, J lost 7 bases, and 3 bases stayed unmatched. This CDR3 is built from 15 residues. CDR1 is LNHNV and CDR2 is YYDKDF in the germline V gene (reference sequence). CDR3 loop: CATSRDRTGGNTQYF. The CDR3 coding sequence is TGTGCCACCAGCAGAGATCGGACAGGGGGCAATACGCAGTATTTT. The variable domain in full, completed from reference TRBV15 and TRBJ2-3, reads DAMVIQNPRYQVTQFGKPVTLSCSQTLNHNVMYWYQQKSSQAPKLLFHYYDKDFNNEADTPDNFQSRRPNTSFCFLDIRSPGLGDTAMYLCATSRDRTGGNTQYFGPGTRLTVL.

CDR3 residues: CSASPSGGAFF. CDR3 nucleotides: TGCAGTGCTAGTCCATCAGGGGGAGCTTTCTTT. The chain is built from TRBV20-1 and TRBJ1-1; 7 bases line up with TRBD1. J gave up 10 bases and V 3 bases, and 5 bases lay outside the gene matches. The CDR3 totals 11 residues. Germline CDR1 is DFQATT and CDR2 is SNEGSKA (reference sequence).

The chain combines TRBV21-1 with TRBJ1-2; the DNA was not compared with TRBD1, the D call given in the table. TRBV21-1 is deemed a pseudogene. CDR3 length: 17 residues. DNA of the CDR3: TGTGCCAGCAGCAATGCCACCGCAGGGGAACTTATCTATGGCTACACCTTC. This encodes CASSNATAGELIYGYTF.

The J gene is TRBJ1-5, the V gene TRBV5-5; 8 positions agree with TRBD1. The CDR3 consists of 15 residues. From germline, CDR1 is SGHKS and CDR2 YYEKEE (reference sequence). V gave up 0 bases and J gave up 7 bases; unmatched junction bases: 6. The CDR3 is CASSLERQGTQPQHF. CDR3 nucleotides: TGTGCCAGCAGCTTGGAAAGACAGGGGACCCAGCCCCAGCATTTT.

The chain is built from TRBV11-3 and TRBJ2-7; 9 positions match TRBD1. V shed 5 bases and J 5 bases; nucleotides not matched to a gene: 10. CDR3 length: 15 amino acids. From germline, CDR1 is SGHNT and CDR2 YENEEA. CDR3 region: CASSASQGARNEQYF. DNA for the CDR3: TGTGCCAGCAGCGCCTCACAGGGGGCGCGCAACGAGCAGTACTTC.

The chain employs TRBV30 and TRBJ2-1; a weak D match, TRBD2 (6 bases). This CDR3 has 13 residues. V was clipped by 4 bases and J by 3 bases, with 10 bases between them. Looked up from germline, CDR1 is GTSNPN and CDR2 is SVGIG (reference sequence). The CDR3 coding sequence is TGTGCCTGGACGGGACTTAGCTACAATGAGCAGTTCTTC. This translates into CAWTGLSYNEQFF.

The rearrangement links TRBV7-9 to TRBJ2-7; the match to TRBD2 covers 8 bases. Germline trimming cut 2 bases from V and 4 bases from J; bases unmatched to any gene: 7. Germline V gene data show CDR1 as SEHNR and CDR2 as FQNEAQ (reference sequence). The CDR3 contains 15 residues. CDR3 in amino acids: CASSLIREGQYEQYF. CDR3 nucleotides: TGTGCCAGCAGCTTAATCCGGGAGGGCCAATACGAGCAGTACTTC. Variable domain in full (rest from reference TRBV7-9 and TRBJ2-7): DTGVSQNPRHKITKRGQNVTFRCDPISEHNRLYWYRQTLGQGPEFLTYFQNEAQLEKSRLLSDRFSAERPKGSFSTLEIQRTEQGDSAMYLCASSLIREGQYEQYFGPGTRLTVT.

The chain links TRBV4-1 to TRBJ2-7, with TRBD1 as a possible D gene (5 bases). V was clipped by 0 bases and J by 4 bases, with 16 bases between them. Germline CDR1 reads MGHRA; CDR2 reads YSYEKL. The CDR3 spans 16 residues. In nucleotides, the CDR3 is TGCGCCAGCAGCCAAGATGGGGCAGGGTTCGCGTACGAGCAGTACTTC. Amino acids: CASSQDGAGFAYEQYF.

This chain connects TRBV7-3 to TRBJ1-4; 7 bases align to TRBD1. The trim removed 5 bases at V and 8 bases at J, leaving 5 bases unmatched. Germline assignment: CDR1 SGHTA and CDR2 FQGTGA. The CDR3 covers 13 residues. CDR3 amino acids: CASSLRQGEKLFF. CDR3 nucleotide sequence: TGTGCCAGCAGCCTCCGACAGGGAGAAAAACTGTTTTTT.

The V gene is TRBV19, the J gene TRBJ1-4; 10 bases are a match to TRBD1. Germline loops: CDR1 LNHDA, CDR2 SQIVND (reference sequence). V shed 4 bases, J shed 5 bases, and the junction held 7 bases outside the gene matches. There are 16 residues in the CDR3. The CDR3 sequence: CASSKGMGQGNEKLFF. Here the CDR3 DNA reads TGTGCCAGTAGTAAGGGGATGGGACAGGGGAATGAAAAACTGTTTTTT.

This chain's CDR3 is CASSLGLAGSTGELFF. The CDR3 nucleotides read TGCGCCAGCAGCTTGGGGCTAGCGGGCTCCACCGGGGAGCTGTTTTTT. V and J are TRBV5-1 and TRBJ2-2; 8 nucleotides match TRBD2. The germline V gene encodes CDR1 SGHRS and CDR2 YFSETQ. The CDR3 totals 16 residues. After removal of 0 bases from V and 4 bases from J, the junction contained 5 bases not matched to a gene.

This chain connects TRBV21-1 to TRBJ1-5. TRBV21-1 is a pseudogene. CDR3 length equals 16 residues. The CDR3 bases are TGTGCCAGCAGCTTCACTAGCACTAGCCCAGATCAGCCCCAGCATTTT. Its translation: CASSFTSTSPDQPQHF.

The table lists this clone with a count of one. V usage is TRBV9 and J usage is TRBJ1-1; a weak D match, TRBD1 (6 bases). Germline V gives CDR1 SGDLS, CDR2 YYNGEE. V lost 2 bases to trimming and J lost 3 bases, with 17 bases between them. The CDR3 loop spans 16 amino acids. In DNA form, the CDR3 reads TGTGCCAGCAGCGTTCGACAGGAGTTAGAGTACACTGAAGCTTTCTTT. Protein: CASSVRQELEYTEAFF.

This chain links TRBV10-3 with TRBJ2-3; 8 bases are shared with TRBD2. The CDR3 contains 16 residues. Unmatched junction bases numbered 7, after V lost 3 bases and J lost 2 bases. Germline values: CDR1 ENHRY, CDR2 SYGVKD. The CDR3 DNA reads TGTGCCATCAGTGATCCGGGACTAGGGGCCACAGATACGCAGTATTTT. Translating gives CAISDPGLGATDTQYF.

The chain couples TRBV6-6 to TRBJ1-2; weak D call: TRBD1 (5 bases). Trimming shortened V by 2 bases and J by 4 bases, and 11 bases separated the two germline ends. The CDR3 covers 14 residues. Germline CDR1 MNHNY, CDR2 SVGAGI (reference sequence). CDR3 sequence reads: CASSYGAVGYGYTF. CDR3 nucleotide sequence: TGTGCCAGCAGTTACGGGGCAGTCGGCTATGGCTACACCTTC.

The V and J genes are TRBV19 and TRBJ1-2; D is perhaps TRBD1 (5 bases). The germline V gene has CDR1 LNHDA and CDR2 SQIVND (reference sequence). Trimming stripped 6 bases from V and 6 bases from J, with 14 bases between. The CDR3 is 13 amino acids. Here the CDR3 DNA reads TGTGCCAGTAGGGGGGGTCGAGGGGATGGCTACACCTTC. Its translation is CASRGGRGDGYTF.

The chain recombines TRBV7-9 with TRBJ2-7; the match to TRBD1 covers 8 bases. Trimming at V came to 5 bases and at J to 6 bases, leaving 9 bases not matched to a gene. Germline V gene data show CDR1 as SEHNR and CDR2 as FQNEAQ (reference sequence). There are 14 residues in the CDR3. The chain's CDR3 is CASSPWTGYLEQYF. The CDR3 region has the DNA TGTGCCAGCAGCCCCTGGACAGGGTATCTCGAGCAGTACTTC.

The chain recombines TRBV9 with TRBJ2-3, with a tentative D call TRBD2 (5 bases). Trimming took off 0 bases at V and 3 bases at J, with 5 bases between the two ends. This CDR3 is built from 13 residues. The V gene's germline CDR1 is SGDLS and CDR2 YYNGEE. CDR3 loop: CASSVGGTDTQYF. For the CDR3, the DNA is TGTGCCAGCAGCGTAGGAGGGACAGATACGCAGTATTTT.

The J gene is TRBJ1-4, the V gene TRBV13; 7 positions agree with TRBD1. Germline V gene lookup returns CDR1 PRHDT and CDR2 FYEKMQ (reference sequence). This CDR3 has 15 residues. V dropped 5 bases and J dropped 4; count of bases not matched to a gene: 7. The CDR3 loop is CASSPDRTNNEKLFF. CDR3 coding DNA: TGTGCCAGCAGCCCGGACAGGACGAATAATGAAAAACTGTTTTTT.

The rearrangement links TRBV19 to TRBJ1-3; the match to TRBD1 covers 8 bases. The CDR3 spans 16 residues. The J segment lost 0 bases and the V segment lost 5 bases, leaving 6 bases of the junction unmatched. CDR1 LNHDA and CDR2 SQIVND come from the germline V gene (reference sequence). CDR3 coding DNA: TGTGCCAGTAGTTTGGGGGACAGGAACTCTGGAAACACCATATATTTT. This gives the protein CASSLGDRNSGNTIYF.

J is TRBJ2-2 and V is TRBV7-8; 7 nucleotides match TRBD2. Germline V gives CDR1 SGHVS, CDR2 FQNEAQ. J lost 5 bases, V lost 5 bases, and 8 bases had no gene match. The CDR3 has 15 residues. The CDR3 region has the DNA TGTGCCAGCAGCCCGCCCCTAGCGGTGACCGGGGAGCTGTTTTTT. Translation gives CASSPPLAVTGELFF.

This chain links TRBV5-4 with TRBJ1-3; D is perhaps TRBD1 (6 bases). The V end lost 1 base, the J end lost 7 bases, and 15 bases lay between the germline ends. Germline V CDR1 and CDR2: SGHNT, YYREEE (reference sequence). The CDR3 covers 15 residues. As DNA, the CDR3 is TGTGCCAGCAGCTTGACACAGGGAGGGGGGAACACCATATATTTT. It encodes CASSLTQGGGNTIYF.

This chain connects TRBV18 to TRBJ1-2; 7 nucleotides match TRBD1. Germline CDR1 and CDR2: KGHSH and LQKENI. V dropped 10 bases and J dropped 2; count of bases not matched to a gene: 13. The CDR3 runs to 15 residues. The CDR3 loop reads CATQEGTVKNYGYTF. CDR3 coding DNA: TGTGCCACCCAGGAAGGGACAGTGAAAAACTATGGCTACACCTTC.

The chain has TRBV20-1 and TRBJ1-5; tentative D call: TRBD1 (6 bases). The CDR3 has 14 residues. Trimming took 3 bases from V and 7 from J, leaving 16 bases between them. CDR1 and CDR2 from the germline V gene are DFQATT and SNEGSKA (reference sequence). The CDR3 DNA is TGCAGTGCTAGTAATCCAGGGGTCGACCAGCCCCAGCATTTT. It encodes CSASNPGVDQPQHF.

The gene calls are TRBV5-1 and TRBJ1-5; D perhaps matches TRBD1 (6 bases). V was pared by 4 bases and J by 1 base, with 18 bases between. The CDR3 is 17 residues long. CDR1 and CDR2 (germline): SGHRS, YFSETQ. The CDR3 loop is CASSPEGGGWSNQPQHF. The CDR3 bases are TGCGCCAGCAGCCCCGAAGGTGGGGGCTGGAGCAATCAGCCCCAGCATTTT.